These T cell receptor beta chains were read from a single sample in a study of prognosis after radiotherapy for stage I lung cancer. In TCRdb, the multiplex PCR reads were re-called with MiXCR into one record per CDR3 protein. The sample consists of approximately 13,000 distinct CDR3 sequences, approximately 31% of them appearing once. The source was PBMCs, collected before or after stereotactic body radiation therapy (not recorded which). These receptors were taken from a donor at least 50 years old with non-small cell lung cancer. Each CDR3 is given with its conserved first and last residue. D genes are given only for firm matches. A clone size is listed for some rows: how often the clone was seen (once, few, many), or a class if it is expanded.

V: TRBV9; D: NA; J: TRBJ2-3; size: medium-sized; DNA: TGTGCCAGCAGCGTAGCGGGGCCCACAGATACGCAGTATTTT; CDR3: CASSVAGPTDTQYF
V: TRBV20-1; D: TRBD2; J: TRBJ2-1; size: many; DNA: TGCAGTGCCAGAGAGTTTAGCGGGAGAAGTCATGAGCAGTTCTTC; CDR3: CSAREFSGRSHEQFF
V: TRBV2; D: TRBD2; J: TRBJ2-5; size: many; DNA: TGTGCCGGAGGAGGCGGGAGAGAAGAGACCCAGTACTTC; CDR3: CAGGGGREETQYF
V: TRBV20-1; D: NA; J: TRBJ2-7; size: many; DNA: TGCAGTGCACCTCTACCGGGCGCCGGCTACGAGCAGTACTTC; CDR3: CSAPLPGAGYEQYF
V: TRBV11-2; D: NA; J: TRBJ1-4; size: many; DNA: TGTGCCAGCAGCTTATCGGCCCCAACTAATGAAAAACTGTTTTTT; CDR3: CASSLSAPTNEKLFF
V: TRBV5-1; D: NA; J: TRBJ2-6; size: many; DNA: TGCGCCAGCAGCATCGACAGCTCTGGGGCCAACGTCCTGACTTTC; CDR3: CASSIDSSGANVLTF
V: TRBV20-1; D: TRBD1; J: TRBJ2-7; size: many; DNA: TGCAGTGACAAGCCCAGGGGGCGGGCCTACGAGCAGTACTTC; CDR3: CSDKPRGRAYEQYF
V: TRBV6-4; D: NA; J: TRBJ1-1; size: many; DNA: TGTGCCAGCAGTGACTCAAGTCGGGGAACTGAAGCTTTCTTT; CDR3: CASSDSSRGTEAFF
V: TRBV2; D: TRBD1; J: TRBJ2-7; size: NA; DNA: TGTGCCAGCAGTAACGCCGGGACAGAAGGGAAAGAGCAGTACTTC; CDR3: CASSNAGTEGKEQYF
V: TRBV28; D: NA; J: TRBJ1-3; size: NA; DNA: TGTGCCAGAACGGGCATAGGGCCGGGAAACACCATATATTTT; CDR3: CARTGIGPGNTIYF
V: TRBV7-3; D: NA; J: TRBJ2-5; size: many; DNA: TGTGCCAGCAGCTTAAGGAGTTTTGAGACCCAGTACTTC; CDR3: CASSLRSFETQYF
V: TRBV10-2; D: TRBD1; J: TRBJ2-3; size: many; DNA: TGCGCCAGCAGTGAGTCTGCGTTCGGGACAGGGAGGGCAGATACGCAGTATTTT; CDR3: CASSESAFGTGRADTQYF
V: TRBV5-7; D: TRBD1; J: TRBJ1-5; size: many; DNA: TGTGCCAGCAGCCCCCGGGACAGTCCGGGGCCCCAGCATTTT; CDR3: CASSPRDSPGPQHF
V: TRBV7-8; D: NA; J: TRBJ2-7; size: NA; DNA: TGTGCCAGCAGCTTAGCGCGTGTATACGGAGGCGAGCAGTACTTC; CDR3: CASSLARVYGGEQYF
V: TRBV7-9; D: NA; J: TRBJ2-6; size: many; DNA: TGTGCCAGCAGCACCAGGGGCGATTCTGGGGCCAACGTCCTGACTTTC; CDR3: CASSTRGDSGANVLTF
V: TRBV2; D: TRBD2; J: TRBJ2-7; size: many; DNA: TGTGCCAGCAGAGTTAATGCGGGAGAGTCCTACGAGCAGTACTTC; CDR3: CASRVNAGESYEQYF
V: TRBV20-1; D: TRBD2; J: TRBJ2-7; size: many; DNA: TGCAGTGCTAGAGCCGGACTAGCGAGTTACCACGAGCAGTACTTC; CDR3: CSARAGLASYHEQYF
V: TRBV3-1; D: TRBD2; J: TRBJ2-2; size: many; DNA: TGTGCCAGCAGCTCAGGGGGAATTAGCGGGAGTCGGACCGGGGAGCTGTTTTTT; CDR3: CASSSGGISGSRTGELFF
V: TRBV28; D: NA; J: TRBJ1-2; size: many; DNA: TGTGCCAGCAGTTTAGGTCAGGGAGATGGCTACACCTTC; CDR3: CASSLGQGDGYTF
V: TRBV15; D: NA; J: TRBJ1-2; size: NA; DNA: TGTGCCACCAGCAGAGCCCTGGGAGGGACCATCTATGGCTACACCTTC; CDR3: CATSRALGGTIYGYTF
V: TRBV24-1; D: NA; J: TRBJ2-1; size: medium-sized; DNA: TGTGCCACCACCTCGACCGACAATGAGCAGTTCTTC; CDR3: CATTSTDNEQFF
V: TRBV11-2; D: TRBD1; J: TRBJ2-7; size: many; DNA: TGTGCCAGCAGCAGAGACAGGGGGCCTTACGAGCAGTACTTC; CDR3: CASSRDRGPYEQYF
V: TRBV5-4; D: NA; J: TRBJ1-2; size: many; DNA: TGTGCCAGCAGCTTGGACAGACGTGGCTACACCTTC; CDR3: CASSLDRRGYTF